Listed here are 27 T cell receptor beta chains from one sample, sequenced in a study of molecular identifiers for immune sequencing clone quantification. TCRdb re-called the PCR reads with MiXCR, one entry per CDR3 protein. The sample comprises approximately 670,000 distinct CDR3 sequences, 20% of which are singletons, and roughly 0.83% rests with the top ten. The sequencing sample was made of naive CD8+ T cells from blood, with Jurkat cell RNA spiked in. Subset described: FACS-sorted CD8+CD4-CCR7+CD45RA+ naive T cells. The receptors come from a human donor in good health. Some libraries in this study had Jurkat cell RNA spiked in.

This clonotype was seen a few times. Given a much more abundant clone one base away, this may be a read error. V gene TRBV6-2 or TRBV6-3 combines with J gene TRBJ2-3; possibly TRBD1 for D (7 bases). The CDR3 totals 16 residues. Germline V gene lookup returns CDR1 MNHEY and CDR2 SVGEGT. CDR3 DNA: TGTGCCAGCAGTTACTCCCAGGGGGGCCTGACGGATAAGCAGTATTTT. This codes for CASSYSQGGLTDKQYF.

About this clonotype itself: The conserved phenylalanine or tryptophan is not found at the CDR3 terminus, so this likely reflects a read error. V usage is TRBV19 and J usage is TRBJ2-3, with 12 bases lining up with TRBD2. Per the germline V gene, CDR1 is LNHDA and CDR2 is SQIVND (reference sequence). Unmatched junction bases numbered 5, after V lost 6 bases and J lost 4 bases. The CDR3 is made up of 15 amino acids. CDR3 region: CASSPTSGSADTQYL. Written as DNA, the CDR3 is TGTGCCAGTAGCCCGACTAGCGGGAGTGCAGATACGCAGTATCTT.

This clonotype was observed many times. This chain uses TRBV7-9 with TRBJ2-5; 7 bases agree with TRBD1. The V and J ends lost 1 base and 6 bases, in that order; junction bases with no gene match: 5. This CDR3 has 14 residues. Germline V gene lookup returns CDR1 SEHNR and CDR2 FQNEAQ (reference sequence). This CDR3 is CASSLEGARKTQYF. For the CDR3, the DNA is TGTGCCAGCAGCTTAGAGGGGGCGCGGAAGACCCAGTACTTC.

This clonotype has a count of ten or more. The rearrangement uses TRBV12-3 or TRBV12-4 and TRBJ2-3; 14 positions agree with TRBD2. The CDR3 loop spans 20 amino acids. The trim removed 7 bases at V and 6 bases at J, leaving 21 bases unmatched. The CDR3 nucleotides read TGTGCCAGCACAGCGGGGGGGGCCCCGACTAGCGGGGGGGCCTCGGATACGCAGTATTTT. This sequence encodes CASTAGGAPTSGGASDTQYF.

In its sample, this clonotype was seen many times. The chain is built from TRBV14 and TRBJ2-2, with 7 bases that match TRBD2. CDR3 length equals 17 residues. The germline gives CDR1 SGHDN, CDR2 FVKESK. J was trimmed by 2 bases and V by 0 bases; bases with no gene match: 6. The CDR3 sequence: CASSQDPLAANTGELFF. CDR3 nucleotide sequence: TGTGCCAGCAGCCAAGATCCCCTAGCGGCCAACACCGGGGAGCTGTTTTTT.

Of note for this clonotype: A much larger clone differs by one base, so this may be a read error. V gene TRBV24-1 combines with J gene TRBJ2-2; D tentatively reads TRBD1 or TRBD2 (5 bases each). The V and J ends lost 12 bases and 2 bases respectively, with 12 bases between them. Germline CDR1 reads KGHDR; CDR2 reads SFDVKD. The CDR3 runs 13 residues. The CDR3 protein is CAARDLNTGELFF. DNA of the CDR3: TGTGCCGCGAGGGACCTAAACACCGGGGAGCTGTTTTTT.

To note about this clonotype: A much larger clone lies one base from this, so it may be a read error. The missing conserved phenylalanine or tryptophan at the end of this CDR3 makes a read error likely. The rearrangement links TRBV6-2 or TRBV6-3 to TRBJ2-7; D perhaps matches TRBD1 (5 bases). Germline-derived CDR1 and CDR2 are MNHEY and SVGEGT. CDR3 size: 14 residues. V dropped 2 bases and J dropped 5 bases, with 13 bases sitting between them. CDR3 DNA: TGTGCCAGCAGTTACGGGCAGGGTGTCCACGAGCAGTACTTA. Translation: CASSYGQGVHEQYL.

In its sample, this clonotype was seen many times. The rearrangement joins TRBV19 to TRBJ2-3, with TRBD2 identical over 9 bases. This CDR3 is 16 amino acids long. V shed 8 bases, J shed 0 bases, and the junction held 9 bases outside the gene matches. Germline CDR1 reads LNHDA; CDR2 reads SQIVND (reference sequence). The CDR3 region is CASGPGLAPSTDTQYF. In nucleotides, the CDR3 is TGTGCCAGTGGTCCGGGACTAGCACCTAGCACAGATACGCAGTATTTT.

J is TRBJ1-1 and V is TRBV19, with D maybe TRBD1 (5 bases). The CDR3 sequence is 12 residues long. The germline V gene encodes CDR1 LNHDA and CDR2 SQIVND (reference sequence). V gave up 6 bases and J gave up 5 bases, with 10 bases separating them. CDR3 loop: CASRGGLTEAFF. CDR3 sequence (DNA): TGTGCCAGTAGGGGGGGGTTGACTGAAGCTTTCTTT.

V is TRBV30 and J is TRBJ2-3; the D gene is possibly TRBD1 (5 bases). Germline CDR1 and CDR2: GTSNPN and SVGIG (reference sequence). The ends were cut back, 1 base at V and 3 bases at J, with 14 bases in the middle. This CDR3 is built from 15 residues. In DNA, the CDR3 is TGTGCCTGGAGTGACTCAGGGCTCGGGACAGATACGCAGTATTTT. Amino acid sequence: CAWSDSGLGTDTQYF.

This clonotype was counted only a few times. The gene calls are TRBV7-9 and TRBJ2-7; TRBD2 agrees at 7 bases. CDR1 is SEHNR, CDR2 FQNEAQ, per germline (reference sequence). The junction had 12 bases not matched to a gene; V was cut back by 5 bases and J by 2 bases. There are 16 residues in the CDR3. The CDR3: CASSPSLAVQTYEQYF. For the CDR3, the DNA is TGTGCCAGCAGCCCGAGTCTAGCGGTCCAGACCTACGAGCAGTACTTC.

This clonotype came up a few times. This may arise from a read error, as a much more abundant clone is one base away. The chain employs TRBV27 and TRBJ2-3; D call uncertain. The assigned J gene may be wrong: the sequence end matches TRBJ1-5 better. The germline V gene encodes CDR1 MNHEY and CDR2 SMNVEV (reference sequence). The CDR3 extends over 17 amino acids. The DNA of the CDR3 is TGTGCCAGCAGTTTCCCAGGACTAGCGGGTCGCACAGATACGCAGCATTTT. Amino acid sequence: CASSFPGLAGRTDTQHF.

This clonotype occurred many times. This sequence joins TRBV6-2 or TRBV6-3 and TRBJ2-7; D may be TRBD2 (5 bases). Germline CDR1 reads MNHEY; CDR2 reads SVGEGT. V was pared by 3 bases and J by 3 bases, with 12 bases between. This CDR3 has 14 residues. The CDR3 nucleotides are TGTGCCAGCAGTTATCCTAGCCAGAACTACGAGCAGTACTTC. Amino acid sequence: CASSYPSQNYEQYF.

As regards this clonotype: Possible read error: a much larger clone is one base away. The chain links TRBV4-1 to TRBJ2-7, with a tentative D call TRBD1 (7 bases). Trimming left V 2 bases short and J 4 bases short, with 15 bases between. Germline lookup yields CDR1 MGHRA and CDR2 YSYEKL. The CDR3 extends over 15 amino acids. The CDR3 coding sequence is TGCGCCAGCAGCCAAACCGACAGGGCGGGGTACGAGCAGTACTTC. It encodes CASSQTDRAGYEQYF.

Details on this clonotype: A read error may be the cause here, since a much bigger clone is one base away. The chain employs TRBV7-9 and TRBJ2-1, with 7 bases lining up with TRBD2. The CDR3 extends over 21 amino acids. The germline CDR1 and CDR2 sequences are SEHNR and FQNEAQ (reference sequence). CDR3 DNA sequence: TGTGCCAGCAGCGCGGCACACTTTCGGCTAGCGGAAAAAAGCTCCTACAATGAGCAGTCCTTC. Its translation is CASSAAHFRLAEKSSYNEQSF.

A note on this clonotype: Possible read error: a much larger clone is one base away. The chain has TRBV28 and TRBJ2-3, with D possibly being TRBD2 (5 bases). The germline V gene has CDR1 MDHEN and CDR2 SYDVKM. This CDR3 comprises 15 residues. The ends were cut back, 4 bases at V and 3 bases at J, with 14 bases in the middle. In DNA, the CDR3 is TGTGCCAGCAGTTGGACTGGCGGGCAGACAGATACGCAGTATTTT. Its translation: CASSWTGGQTDTQYF.

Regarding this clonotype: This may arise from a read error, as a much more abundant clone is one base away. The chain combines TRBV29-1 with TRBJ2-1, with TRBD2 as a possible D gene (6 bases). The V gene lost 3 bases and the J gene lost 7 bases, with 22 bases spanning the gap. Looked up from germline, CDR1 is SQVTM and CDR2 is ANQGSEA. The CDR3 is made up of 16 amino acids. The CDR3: CSVEGLGDGILNEQFF. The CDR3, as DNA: TGCAGCGTTGAGGGACTGGGGGACGGGATTCTTAATGAGCAGTTCTTC.

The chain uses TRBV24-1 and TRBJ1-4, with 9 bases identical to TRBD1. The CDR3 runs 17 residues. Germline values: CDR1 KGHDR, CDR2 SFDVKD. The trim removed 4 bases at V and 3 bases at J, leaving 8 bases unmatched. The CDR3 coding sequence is TGTGCCACCAGTGACCCAGGACAGGGGTCTGCTAATGAAAAACTGTTTTTT. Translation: CATSDPGQGSANEKLFF.

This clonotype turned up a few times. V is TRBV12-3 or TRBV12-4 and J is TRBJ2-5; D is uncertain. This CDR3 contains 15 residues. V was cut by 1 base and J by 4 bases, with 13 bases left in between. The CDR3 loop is CASSLVSRTRETQYF. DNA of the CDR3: TGTGCCAGCAGTTTAGTCTCGCGAACGAGAGAGACCCAGTACTTC.

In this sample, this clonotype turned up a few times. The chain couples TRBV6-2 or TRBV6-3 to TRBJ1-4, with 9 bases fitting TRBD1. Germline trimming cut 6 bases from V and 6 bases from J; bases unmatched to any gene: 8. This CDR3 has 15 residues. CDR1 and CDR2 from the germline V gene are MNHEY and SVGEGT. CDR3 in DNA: TGTGCCAGCAGACACCGGGACAGGGTTGATGAAAAACTGTTTTTT. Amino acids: CASRHRDRVDEKLFF.

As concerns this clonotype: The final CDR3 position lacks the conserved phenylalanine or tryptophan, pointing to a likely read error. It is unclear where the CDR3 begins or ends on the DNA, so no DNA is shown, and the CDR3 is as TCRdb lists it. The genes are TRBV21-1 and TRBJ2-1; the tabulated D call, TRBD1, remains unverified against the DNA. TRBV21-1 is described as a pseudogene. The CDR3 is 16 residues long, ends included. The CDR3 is CASSTPRGAGDNEQFL.

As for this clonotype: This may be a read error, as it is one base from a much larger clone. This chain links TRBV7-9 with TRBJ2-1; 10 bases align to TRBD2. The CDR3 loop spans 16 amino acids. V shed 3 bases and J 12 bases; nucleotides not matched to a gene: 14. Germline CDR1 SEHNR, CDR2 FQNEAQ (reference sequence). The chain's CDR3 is CASSFPSAGGPGGQFF. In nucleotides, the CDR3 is TGTGCCAGCAGCTTCCCGTCAGCGGGAGGGCCTGGTGGGCAGTTCTTC.

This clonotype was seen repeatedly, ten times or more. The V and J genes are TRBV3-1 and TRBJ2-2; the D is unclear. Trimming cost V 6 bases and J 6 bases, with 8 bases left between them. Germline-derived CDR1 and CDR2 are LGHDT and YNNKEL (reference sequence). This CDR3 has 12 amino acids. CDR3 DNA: TGTGCCAGCAGTGATAATCCCGGGGAGCTGTTTTTT. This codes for CASSDNPGELFF.

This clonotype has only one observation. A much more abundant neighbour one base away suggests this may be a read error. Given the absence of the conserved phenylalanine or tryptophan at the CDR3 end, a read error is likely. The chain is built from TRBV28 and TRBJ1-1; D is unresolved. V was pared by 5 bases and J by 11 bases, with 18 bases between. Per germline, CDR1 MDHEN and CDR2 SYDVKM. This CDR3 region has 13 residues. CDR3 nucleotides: TGTGCCAGCAGTCCTAGGGCCCCGGGAAAGGCTTTCTCT. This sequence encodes CASSPRAPGKAFS.

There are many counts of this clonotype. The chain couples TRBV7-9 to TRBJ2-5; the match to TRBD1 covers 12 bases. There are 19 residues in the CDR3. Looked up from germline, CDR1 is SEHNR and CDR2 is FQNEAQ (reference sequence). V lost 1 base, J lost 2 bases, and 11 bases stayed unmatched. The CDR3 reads CASSLVLGQGAFRQETQYF. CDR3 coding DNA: TGTGCCAGCAGCTTAGTATTGGGACAGGGGGCATTCCGACAAGAGACCCAGTACTTC.

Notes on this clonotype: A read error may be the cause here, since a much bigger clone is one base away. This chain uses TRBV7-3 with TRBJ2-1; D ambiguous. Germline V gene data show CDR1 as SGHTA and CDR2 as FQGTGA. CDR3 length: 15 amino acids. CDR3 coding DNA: TGTGCCAGCAGCTCGATTGAGAGCTCCTACAATGGGCAGTTCTTC. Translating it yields CASSSIESSYNGQFF.

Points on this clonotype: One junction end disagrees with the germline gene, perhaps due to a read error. As DNA, the CDR3 is TGTGCCCGGAACAGACAGGGGAGCTCAGCCAAAAACATTCAGTACTTT. Its translation: CARNRQGSSAKNIQYF. The rearrangement uses TRBV30 and TRBJ2-4, with 8 bases identical to TRBD1. This CDR3 spans 16 amino acids. Germline assignment: CDR1 GTSNPN and CDR2 SVGIG (reference sequence).